This paragraph covers one T cell receptor (beta chain) sequence. Time point given: pre-treatment baseline. Prior systemic cancer therapy, immunosuppressant use and other active malignancies excluded patients. The data belong to a study of blood T cell dynamics during melanoma immunotherapy. Overall study context: Metastatic melanoma patients received first-line pembrolizumab or nivolumab plus ipilimumab.

Profiling relied on immunoSEQ multiplex PCR, and the TCRdb table lists in-frame clones only, not all of them. The sample holds more than 450 clones, less than 70% seen once. Germline V CDR1 and CDR2: LNHDA, SQIVND (reference sequence). The CDR3 contains 15 residues. With 0 bases removed from V and 2 bases from J, the gap between germline ends came to 8 bases. The chain uses TRBV19 and TRBJ2-1, with D possibly being TRBD2 (6 bases). The clonotype originates from a human donor with melanoma. Here the sequenced sample was central memory CD8+ T cells from blood, taken from a patient treated with checkpoint blockade. CDR3 amino acids: CASSIEIAAYNEQFF. The DNA of the CDR3 is TGTGCCAGTAGTATAGAGATAGCGGCCTACAATGAGCAGTTCTTC.